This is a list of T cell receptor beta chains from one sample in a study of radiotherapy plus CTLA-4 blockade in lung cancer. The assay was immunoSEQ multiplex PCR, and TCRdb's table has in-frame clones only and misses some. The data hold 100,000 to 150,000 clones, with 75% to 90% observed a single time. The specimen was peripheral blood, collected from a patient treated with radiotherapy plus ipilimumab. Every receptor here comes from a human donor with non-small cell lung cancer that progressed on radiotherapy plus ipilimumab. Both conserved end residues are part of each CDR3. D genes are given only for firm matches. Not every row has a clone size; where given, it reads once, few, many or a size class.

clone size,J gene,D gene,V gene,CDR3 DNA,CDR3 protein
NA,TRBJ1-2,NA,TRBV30,TGTGCCTGGAGTGTACGCGATGGCTACACCTTC,CAWSVRDGYTF
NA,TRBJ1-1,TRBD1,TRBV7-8,TGTGCCAGCAGACAAAGAACCGGGACAGGGGGGACGGCTTTCTTT,CASRQRTGTGGTAFF
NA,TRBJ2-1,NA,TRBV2,TGTGCCAGCAGTGACCCTACTTCACTAGTATCCTACAATGAGCAGTTCTTC,CASSDPTSLVSYNEQFF
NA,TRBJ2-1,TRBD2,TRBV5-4,TGTGCCAGCAGCTTGCCGGGACTAGCGGGAGAAAATGAGCAGTTCTTC,CASSLPGLAGENEQFF
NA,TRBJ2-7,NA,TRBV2,TGTGCCAGCAGGGGTAGGGTAGGGGAGCAGTACTTC,CASRGRVGEQYF
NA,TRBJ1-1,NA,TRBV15,TGTGCCACCAGCAGAGACGGGCGAAACACTGAAGCTTTCTTT,CATSRDGRNTEAFF
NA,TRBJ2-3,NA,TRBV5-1,TGCGCCAGCAGCTTCGGCAACCCTAGCACAGATACGCAGTATTTT,CASSFGNPSTDTQYF
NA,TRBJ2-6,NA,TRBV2,TGTGCCAGCAGAGGACGGACCTCTGGGGCCAACGTCCTGACTTTC,CASRGRTSGANVLTF
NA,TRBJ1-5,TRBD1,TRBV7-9,TGTGCCAGCAGCTCGGCAGGGGGCCCCCTCAGTCAGCCCCAGCATTTT,CASSSAGGPLSQPQHF
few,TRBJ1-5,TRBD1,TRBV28,TGTGCCAGCATCAGAGAACAGGGGTGGTTGCCCCAGCATTTT,CASIREQGWLPQHF
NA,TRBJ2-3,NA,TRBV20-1,TGCAGTGCTAGGGGGACAGATACGCAGTATTTT,CSARGTDTQYF
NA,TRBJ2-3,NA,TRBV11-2,TGTGCCAGCAGCTCCTACCACCGGGGCCAGGCATACACAGATACGCAGTATTTT,CASSSYHRGQAYTDTQYF
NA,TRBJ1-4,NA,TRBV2,TGTGCCAGCAGTGAGGAGCGGCGGGATAATGAAAAACTGTTTTTT,CASSEERRDNEKLFF
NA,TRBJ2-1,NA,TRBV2,TGTGCCAGCAGTGAAGCGGATCTTACATACAATGAGCAGTTCTTC,CASSEADLTYNEQFF
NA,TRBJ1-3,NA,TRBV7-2,TGTGCCAGCAGCTTAAGCGGAGCGGGGGGAAACACCATATATTTT,CASSLSGAGGNTIYF
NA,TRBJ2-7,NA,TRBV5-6,TGTGCCAGCAGCTTGGGTACCTACGAGCAGTACTTC,CASSLGTYEQYF
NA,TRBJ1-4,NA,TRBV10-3,TGTGCCATCAGTGAGTTTTCCCCGAAAGAAGGACGCCCTAATGAAAAACTGTTTTTT,CAISEFSPKEGRPNEKLFF
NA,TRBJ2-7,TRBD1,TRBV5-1,TGCGCCAGCAGCGCCGGACAGGCCTACGAGCAGTACTTC,CASSAGQAYEQYF
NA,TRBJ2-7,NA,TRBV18,TGTGCCAGCTCACTGGTTTCGGACGAGCAGTACTTC,CASSLVSDEQYF
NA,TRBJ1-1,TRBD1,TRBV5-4,TGTGCCAGCAGCTTGCCCGGACAGGGGGCCCCTATAAGGAACACTGAAGCTTTCTTT,CASSLPGQGAPIRNTEAFF
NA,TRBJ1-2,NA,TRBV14,TGTGCCAGCAGCCAAGATCTAAGGGGATCTGGCTACACCTTC,CASSQDLRGSGYTF
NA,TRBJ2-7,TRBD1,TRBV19,TGTGCCAGTAGTACAAGGACAGGGGATGGAAACTACGAGCAGTACTTC,CASSTRTGDGNYEQYF
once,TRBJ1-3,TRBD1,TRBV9,TGTGCCAGCAGCTCTAAGACAGGGCTCGCAGGAAACACCATATATTTT,CASSSKTGLAGNTIYF
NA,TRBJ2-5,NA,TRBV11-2,TGTGCCAGCAGCTTAGATCGGAGTCAAGAGACCCAGTACTTC,CASSLDRSQETQYF
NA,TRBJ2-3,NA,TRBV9,TGTGCCAGCAGCGTAGGAGGTCGTAGCACAGATACGCAGTATTTT,CASSVGGRSTDTQYF
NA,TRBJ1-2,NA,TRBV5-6,TGTGCCAGCAGCTTGGGGGGGTTCCCCCCTAACTATGGCTACACCTTC,CASSLGGFPPNYGYTF
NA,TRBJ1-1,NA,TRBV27,TGTGCCAGCAGTTTAGAAAGGGGTGCGAACACTGAAGCTTTCTTT,CASSLERGANTEAFF
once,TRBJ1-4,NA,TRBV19,TGTGCCACCCAGGGTGAACGAGACCCTGCAACTAATGAAAAACTGTTTTTT,CATQGERDPATNEKLFF
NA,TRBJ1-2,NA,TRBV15,TGTGCCACCAGCAGAGTAGAGGGATCCTCAATACGTGGCTACACCTTC,CATSRVEGSSIRGYTF
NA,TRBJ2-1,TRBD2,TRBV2,TGTGCCAGCAGTGAACTAGCGGCGTACAATGAGCAGTTCTTC,CASSELAAYNEQFF
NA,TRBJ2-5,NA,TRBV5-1,TGCGCCAGCAGCCCCGGGGTGGGAGAGACCCAGTACTTC,CASSPGVGETQYF
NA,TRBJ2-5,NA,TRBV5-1,TGCGCCAGCACCAGTGGGTCGGGTGAGACCCAGTACTTC,CASTSGSGETQYF
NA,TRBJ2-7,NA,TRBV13,TGTGCCAGCAGCTTCGAGGGCTACGAGCAGTACTTC,CASSFEGYEQYF
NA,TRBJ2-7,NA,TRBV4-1,TGCGCCAGCAGCCAAGCGGACAGATGGGGTGACGAGCAGTACTTC,CASSQADRWGDEQYF
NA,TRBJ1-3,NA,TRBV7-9,TGTGCCCTGGGAGGGCAAAGGGATCTCTCTGGAAACACCATATATTTT,CALGGQRDLSGNTIYF
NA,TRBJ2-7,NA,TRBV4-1,TGCGCCAGCAGCCACCTAACAGGGCCCTACGAGCAGTACTTC,CASSHLTGPYEQYF
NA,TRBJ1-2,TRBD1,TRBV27,TGTGCCAGCAGTTCCCTCACGACAGGGGGTATTGGCTACACCTTC,CASSSLTTGGIGYTF